Presented here are 25 T cell receptor beta chains from one specimen sequenced in a study of shared clonotypes between healthy human individuals. The assay was immunoSEQ multiplex PCR, and TCRdb's table has in-frame clones only and misses some. The sample lists fewer than 600,000 clones, around 78% occurring once. The sequenced sample consisted of PBMCs. These TCRs come from a middle-aged woman in good health. Some clones in this sample may be carry-over from other donors' samples.

This clone was observed a few times. This CDR3 is also generated by other DNA sequences in the sample. The chain employs TRBV5-1 and TRBJ1-5; weak D call: TRBD1 (5 bases). V was cut by 0 bases and J by 2 bases, with 12 bases left in between. Germline V gives CDR1 SGHRS, CDR2 YFSETQ. This CDR3 has 16 amino acids. The CDR3 loop is CASSLDGGGGNQPQHF. The CDR3 DNA reads TGCGCCAGCAGCTTGGATGGGGGAGGGGGCAATCAGCCCCAGCATTTT.

This clone was seen only once. The chain couples TRBV28 to TRBJ2-7; D is possibly TRBD1 or TRBD2 (5 bases each). V lost 6 bases to trimming and J lost 0 bases, with 18 bases between them. Germline CDR1 MDHEN, CDR2 SYDVKM. The CDR3 length is 16 residues. CDR3 nucleotides: TGTGCCAGCAGAACCGACGGGACGCCTATCTCCTACGAGCAGTACTTC. This gives the protein CASRTDGTPISYEQYF.

This chain uses TRBV6-1 with TRBJ2-2; D is unclear. Germline V gene lookup returns CDR1 MNHNS and CDR2 SASEGT. This CDR3 spans 13 amino acids. V was shortened by 3 bases and J by 2 bases, with 4 bases between the two germline ends. CDR3 in amino acids: CASSDRNTGELFF. Written as DNA, the CDR3 is TGTGCCAGCAGTGACAGAAACACCGGGGAGCTGTTTTTT.

This clone was observed at least ten times. The genes are TRBV4-1 and TRBJ1-1; D unclear. Trimming shortened V by 2 bases and J by 0 bases, and 16 bases separated the two germline ends. The CDR3 runs 17 residues. CDR1 MGHRA and CDR2 YSYEKL come from the germline V gene. CDR3 protein: CASSQRTLRAMNTEAFF. The CDR3 region has the DNA TGCGCCAGCAGCCAACGTACCCTCAGAGCCATGAACACTGAAGCTTTCTTT.

This chain uses TRBV5-1 with TRBJ2-3; D is possibly TRBD2 (6 bases). V was shortened by 1 base and J by 0 bases, with 12 bases between the two germline ends. Germline V gene data show CDR1 as SGHRS and CDR2 as YFSETQ. The CDR3 sequence is 16 residues long. The CDR3 loop is CASSLSGVPSTDTQYF. DNA of the CDR3: TGCGCCAGCAGCTTGTCGGGGGTCCCTAGCACAGATACGCAGTATTTT.

This chain uses TRBV13 with TRBJ2-5; D gene ambiguous. This CDR3 is built from 13 residues. Germline-derived CDR1 and CDR2 are PRHDT and FYEKMQ (reference sequence). The germline V and J ends were trimmed by 5 bases and 1 base, with 8 bases remaining between them. CDR3 loop: CASSRDAQETQYF. CDR3 coding DNA: TGTGCCAGCAGCCGAGATGCCCAAGAGACCCAGTACTTC.

The V and J genes are TRBV5-4 and TRBJ1-2; D not certain. Trimming took 1 base from V and 7 from J, leaving 11 bases between them. CDR1 SGHNT and CDR2 YYREEE come from the germline V gene (reference sequence). The CDR3 extends over 13 amino acids. The CDR3, as DNA: TGTGCCAGCAGCTTGTCGTGGCAGAGTGGCTACACCTTC. Translation gives CASSLSWQSGYTF. Full variable domain (remainder filled in from reference TRBV5-4 and TRBJ1-2): ETGVTQSPTHLIKTRGQQVTLRCSSQSGHNTVSWYQQALGQGPQFIFQYYREEENGRGNFPPRFSGLQFPNYSSELNVNALELDDSALYLCASSLSWQSGYTFGSGTRLTVV.

To note about this clone: Other DNA variants within this sample encode the same CDR3. V gene TRBV27 combines with J gene TRBJ2-6; D uncertain. V lost 4 bases, J lost 0 bases, and 1 base lay in between. CDR1 and CDR2 (germline): MNHEY, SMNVEV (reference sequence). This CDR3 spans 13 amino acids. CDR3 coding DNA: TGTGCCAGCAGTTACTCTGGGGCCAACGTCCTGACTTTC. The encoded protein is CASSYSGANVLTF.

The chain couples TRBV5-1 to TRBJ2-5; D assignment may be TRBD1 or TRBD2 (5 bases each). The germline V gene encodes CDR1 SGHRS and CDR2 YFSETQ. V lost 6 bases to trimming and J lost 2 bases, with 14 bases between them. This CDR3 contains 14 residues. The CDR3 reads CASTRGRAQETQYF. CDR3 sequence (DNA): TGCGCCAGCACGAGGGGACGGGCACAAGAGACCCAGTACTTC.

The chain combines TRBV15 with TRBJ1-1; D possibly corresponds to TRBD1 (5 bases). CDR1 and CDR2 (germline): LNHNV, YYDKDF (reference sequence). The V end lost 0 bases, the J end lost 4 bases, and 15 bases lay between the germline ends. This CDR3 region has 16 residues. CDR3 protein: CATSRDYGRGGTEAFF. The CDR3 DNA follows: TGTGCCACCAGCAGAGATTACGGCCGTGGGGGCACTGAAGCTTTCTTT. Filled out from reference TRBV15 and TRBJ1-1, the complete variable domain reads DAMVIQNPRYQVTQFGKPVTLSCSQTLNHNVMYWYQQKSSQAPKLLFHYYDKDFNNEADTPDNFQSRRPNTSFCFLDIRSPGLGDTAMYLCATSRDYGRGGTEAFFGQGTRLTVV.

This clone has only one observation. The V call is TRBV5-1, the J call TRBJ2-7; a weak D match, TRBD1 (6 bases). From germline, CDR1 is SGHRS and CDR2 YFSETQ. The CDR3 sequence is 17 residues long. Trimming stripped 5 bases from V and 0 bases from J, with 21 bases between. CDR3: CASRGAGSSQYSYEQYF. The CDR3 DNA reads TGCGCCAGCAGGGGGGCAGGTTCGTCCCAATACTCCTACGAGCAGTACTTC.

The chain joins TRBV4-2 to TRBJ2-5; 8 bases align to TRBD2. Looked up from germline, CDR1 is LGHNA and CDR2 is YNFKEQ. V shed 6 bases, J shed 1 base, and the junction held 4 bases outside the gene matches. The CDR3 contains 14 residues. Here the CDR3 reads CASRATSGQETQYF. CDR3 nucleotide sequence: TGTGCCAGCAGGGCAACTAGCGGCCAAGAGACCCAGTACTTC.

The chain is built from TRBV5-1 and TRBJ2-5; 11 bases map to TRBD2. The CDR3 is 15 amino acids. The trim removed 4 bases at V and 3 bases at J, leaving 5 bases unmatched. Germline loops: CDR1 SGHRS, CDR2 YFSETQ. DNA for the CDR3: TGCGCCAGCAGCGCTTTACTAGCGGGGGAAGAGACCCAGTACTTC. This encodes CASSALLAGEETQYF.

The V call is TRBV10-3, the J call TRBJ2-5; D perhaps matches TRBD2 (6 bases). The ends were cut back, 4 bases at V and 1 base at J, with 13 bases in the middle. CDR1 ENHRY and CDR2 SYGVKD come from the germline V gene. The CDR3 runs 15 residues. The CDR3 is CAISARGLIQETQYF. CDR3 nucleotide sequence: TGTGCCATCAGTGCCCGGGGACTGATCCAAGAGACCCAGTACTTC.

In this sample, this clone turned up once. The chain joins TRBV10-3 to TRBJ2-5; weak D call: TRBD2 (6 bases). V lost 5 bases, J lost 11 bases, and 12 bases lay in between. The CDR3 has 11 amino acids. The germline gives CDR1 ENHRY, CDR2 SYGVKD. The chain's CDR3 is CAISPRGGQYF. Written as DNA, the CDR3 is TGTGCCATCAGTCCCCGTGGAGGGCAGTACTTC.

The chain recombines TRBV15 with TRBJ2-5, with 7 nucleotides matching TRBD1. CDR3 length equals 15 residues. V was pared by 4 bases and J by 1 base, with 6 bases of the junction left unmatched. Looked up from germline, CDR1 is LNHNV and CDR2 is YYDKDF (reference sequence). This chain's CDR3 is CATSKPGTVQETQYF. The CDR3 nucleotides read TGTGCCACCAGCAAGCCTGGGACAGTCCAAGAGACCCAGTACTTC.

This rearrangement joins TRBV9 to TRBJ1-1; D gene uncertain. Germline assignment: CDR1 SGDLS and CDR2 YYNGEE. The CDR3 spans 17 residues. The germline V and J ends were trimmed by 0 bases and 2 bases, with 17 bases remaining between them. The chain's CDR3 is CASSVALGIVGNTEAFF. CDR3 DNA sequence: TGTGCCAGCAGCGTAGCTCTGGGTATTGTTGGCAACACTGAAGCTTTCTTT. Using reference TRBV9 and TRBJ1-1 for the parts outside the CDR3, the full variable domain is DSGVTQTPKHLITATGQRVTLRCSPRSGDLSVYWYQQSLDQGLQFLIQYYNGEERAKGNILERFSAQQFPDLHSELNLSSLELGDSALYFCASSVALGIVGNTEAFFGQGTRLTVV.

The V call is TRBV7-8, the J call TRBJ2-5; D is unresolved. Trimming took off 2 bases at V and 1 base at J, with 11 bases between the two ends. The germline gives CDR1 SGHVS, CDR2 FQNEAQ. The CDR3 runs 15 residues. Here the CDR3 reads CASSLLQPVQETQYF. CDR3 DNA sequence: TGTGCCAGCAGCTTACTACAGCCCGTCCAAGAGACCCAGTACTTC.

V usage is TRBV19 and J usage is TRBJ2-7; TRBD1 matches at 11 bases. This CDR3 is built from 15 residues. After removal of 4 bases from V and 1 base from J, the junction contained 3 bases not matched to a gene. Germline V CDR1 and CDR2: LNHDA, SQIVND (reference sequence). The CDR3 sequence is CASSTGTGGSYEQYF. The CDR3 coding sequence is TGTGCCAGTAGTACCGGGACAGGGGGTTCCTACGAGCAGTACTTC.

The CDR3 nucleotides read TGTGCCAGTAGGGACTGGACTAGCGCTAGCACAGATACGCAGTATTTT. It encodes CASRDWTSASTDTQYF. This chain joins TRBV19 and TRBJ2-3, with 9 bases lining up with TRBD2. The CDR3 is 16 residues long. Germline loops: CDR1 LNHDA, CDR2 SQIVND (reference sequence). V shed 6 bases and J 0 bases; nucleotides not matched to a gene: 7.

The chain couples TRBV5-4 to TRBJ2-3; D gene ambiguous. V gave up 5 bases and J gave up 0 bases, with 7 bases separating them. Germline CDR1 reads SGHNT; CDR2 reads YYREEE (reference sequence). CDR3 length: 13 amino acids. CDR3 amino acids: CASSADSTDTQYF. As DNA, the CDR3 is TGTGCCAGCAGTGCGGATAGCACAGATACGCAGTATTTT.

The V gene is TRBV2, the J gene TRBJ2-2, with 7 positions matching TRBD1. Germline-derived CDR1 and CDR2 are SNHLY and FYNNEI. CDR3 length: 15 amino acids. Trimming removed 5 bases from V and 5 bases from J; junction bases left unmatched: 8. The CDR3 sequence: CASSSRGRDTGELFF. In DNA, the CDR3 is TGTGCCAGCAGTAGCAGGGGGAGAGATACCGGGGAGCTGTTTTTT.

The chain recombines TRBV10-2 with TRBJ2-7, with TRBD1 as a possible D gene (5 bases). CDR3 length: 14 amino acids. Germline V gene lookup returns CDR1 WSHSY and CDR2 SAAADI. The V end was cut by 4 bases, the J end by 0 bases, with 10 bases between. CDR3 sequence reads: CASSAAGRSYEQYF. The CDR3 bases are TGCGCCAGCAGTGCGGCAGGGCGCTCCTACGAGCAGTACTTC.

The CDR3 nucleotides read TGCAGCGAGCTGGGAGTAGGCGGCGATACGCAGTATTTT. Amino acid sequence: CSELGVGGDTQYF. The chain combines TRBV29-1 with TRBJ2-3; TRBD2 might be the D (5 bases). This CDR3 is built from 13 residues. Trimming removed 7 bases from V and 6 bases from J, with 17 bases in between. Germline CDR1 reads SQVTM; CDR2 reads ANQGSEA.

The chain has TRBV11-2 and TRBJ2-7, with unresolved D. V lost 1 base and J lost 0, with 10 bases in between. This CDR3 is built from 15 residues. Per the germline V gene, CDR1 is SGHAT and CDR2 is FQNNGV. CDR3 nucleotides: TGTGCCAGCAGCTTAGTCCAGGCCAGCTCCTACGAGCAGTACTTC. Its protein product is CASSLVQASSYEQYF. The entire variable domain, with the rest obtained from reference TRBV11-2 and TRBJ2-7, is as follows: EAGVAQSPRYKIIEKRQSVAFWCNPISGHATLYWYQQILGQGPKLLIQFQNNGVVDDSQLPKDRFSAERLKGVDSTLKIQPAKLEDSAVYLCASSLVQASSYEQYFGPGTRLTVT.